A selection of T cell receptor beta chains follows, all from one sample in a study of early T cells in non-severe SARS-CoV-2 infection. Using its own MiXCR run on the 5' RACE reads, TCRdb lists one record per CDR3 protein. The sample yields under 30,000 distinct CDR3 sequences, about 4.5% seen once. Sequencing was performed on whole blood. These receptors all come from an adult who was a healthcare worker with PCR-confirmed SARS-CoV-2 infection or an uninfected control (not recorded which). CDR3s include the opening cysteine and the closing phenylalanine or tryptophan. Fields, in order: J gene, D gene, V gene, clone size, CDR3 protein, CDR3 DNA. The D gene is left open where the match is weak. A row's size may be missing; if present it is once, few, many or a size class.

>TRBJ2-7|TRBD1|TRBV18|many
CASSPPPTGDEQYF
TGTGCCAGCTCACCACCCCCCACAGGGGACGAGCAGTACTTC
>TRBJ2-5|-|TRBV7-2|many
CASSVQLETQYF
TGTGCCAGCAGCGTACAACTGGAGACCCAGTACTTC
>TRBJ2-3|TRBD2|TRBV7-8|many
CASSLTSGTAEEDTQYF
TGTGCCAGCAGCCTGACTAGCGGGACAGCAGAGGAAGATACGCAGTATTTT
>TRBJ2-7|-|TRBV11-2|many
CASSLGHASSEQYF
TGTGCCAGCAGCTTAGGACATGCTTCCTCCGAGCAGTACTTC
>TRBJ1-4|TRBD1|TRBV4-1|-
CASSQGAGTGSEKLFF
TGCGCCAGCAGCCAAGGGGCCGGGACAGGGTCCGAAAAACTGTTTTTT
>TRBJ2-2|-|TRBV25-1|few
CASSGYRGANTGELFF
TGTGCCAGCAGTGGATACCGAGGGGCGAACACCGGGGAGCTGTTTTTT
>TRBJ2-1|-|TRBV12-3/TRBV12-4|many
CASSFLAASAYNEQFF
TGTGCCAGCAGTTTTTTAGCGGCTAGCGCGTACAATGAGCAGTTCTTC
>TRBJ2-7|TRBD2|TRBV7-6|many
CASSLFPGGPRSYEQYF
TGTGCCAGCAGCTTATTTCCGGGGGGGCCAAGGTCCTACGAGCAGTACTTC
>TRBJ1-1|-|TRBV2|many
CASSFYNNKNTEAFF
TGTGCCAGCAGTTTTTACAACAATAAGAACACTGAAGCTTTCTTT
>TRBJ2-7|-|TRBV12-3/TRBV12-4|many
CASGRYEQYF
TGTGCCAGCGGAAGGTACGAGCAGTACTTC
>TRBJ2-1|-|TRBV5-1|-
CASSVGPYNEQFF
TGCGCCAGCAGCGTGGGCCCGTACAATGAGCAGTTCTTC
>TRBJ1-5|-|TRBV6-6|many
CASSTSNQPQHF
TGTGCCAGCAGTACGAGCAATCAGCCCCAGCATTTT
>TRBJ2-5|-|TRBV7-2|many
CASSPDGVETQYF
TGTGCCAGCAGCCCGGACGGGGTAGAGACCCAGTACTTC
>TRBJ2-2|TRBD2|TRBV20-1|many
CSARSGGNTGELFF
TGCAGTGCTAGAAGCGGGGGGAACACCGGGGAGCTGTTTTTT
>TRBJ1-2|-|TRBV12-3/TRBV12-4|-
CASSSTVDHYGYTF
TGTGCCAGCAGTTCCACAGTTGATCATTATGGCTACACCTTC
>TRBJ2-7|-|TRBV10-3|few
CAISAEEKSYEQYF
TGTGCCATCAGTGCGGAGGAGAAATCTTACGAGCAGTACTTC
>TRBJ2-7|TRBD2|TRBV12-3/TRBV12-4|many
CASTRPAGPPEQYF
TGTGCCAGCACCCGCCCAGCGGGGCCCCCCGAGCAGTACTTC
>TRBJ2-2|-|TRBV7-8|many
CASSLARTALSGELFF
TGTGCCAGCAGCTTGGCCCGGACGGCACTTTCCGGGGAGCTGTTTTTT
>TRBJ2-7|TRBD2|TRBV6-2/TRBV6-3|few
CASYTGTSIHEQYF
TGTGCCAGTTACACCGGGACTAGCATCCACGAGCAGTACTTC
>TRBJ2-1|-|TRBV11-2|many
CASSLGTFNEQFF
TGTGCCAGCAGCTTAGGGACATTCAATGAGCAGTTCTTC
>TRBJ1-2|TRBD1|TRBV24-1|many
CATSDFRGQGNYGYTF
TGTGCCACCAGTGATTTTAGGGGGCAAGGAAACTATGGCTACACCTTC
>TRBJ2-5|-|TRBV10-3|-
CAISPKSGLGGTQYF
TGTGCCATCAGTCCCAAATCAGGGTTAGGAGGGACCCAGTACTTC
>TRBJ2-7|TRBD1|TRBV6-5|many
CASSTGQGTYEQYF
TGTGCCAGCAGTACGGGACAGGGTACCTACGAGCAGTACTTC
>TRBJ2-1|-|TRBV12-3/TRBV12-4|many
CASSFRSGSSYNEQFF
TGTGCCAGCAGTTTTCGGTCAGGTAGCTCCTACAATGAGCAGTTCTTC
>TRBJ1-2|-|TRBV6-5|few
CASRPGAGGANYGYTF
TGTGCCAGCAGGCCCGGCGCGGGGGGCGCTAACTATGGCTACACCTTC
>TRBJ2-1|TRBD2|TRBV29-1|few
CSVGTSGVGNEQFF
TGCAGCGTCGGGACTAGCGGAGTGGGGAATGAGCAGTTCTTC
>TRBJ2-7|TRBD2|TRBV7-9|few
CASSLWTSGSYSSYEQYF
TGTGCCAGCAGCTTATGGACTAGCGGGAGTTATAGCTCCTACGAGCAGTACTTC
>TRBJ2-3|-|TRBV7-2|-
CASSQEGRTDTQYF
TGTGCCAGCAGCCAAGAGGGGCGCACAGATACGCAGTATTTT
>TRBJ2-1|-|TRBV19|-
CASSTKGSSNEQFF
TGTGCCAGTAGTACAAAAGGCTCTAGCAATGAGCAGTTCTTC
>TRBJ2-5|-|TRBV29-1|many
CSVGTIKETQYF
TGCAGCGTTGGAACCATTAAAGAGACCCAGTACTTC
>TRBJ2-7|TRBD2|TRBV6-2/TRBV6-3|-
CASSAFLAGPYEQYF
TGTGCCAGCAGTGCCTTCCTAGCGGGCCCCTACGAGCAGTACTTC
>TRBJ1-1|TRBD1|TRBV5-1|many
CASNLRDRGQGTEAFF
TGCGCCAGCAACCTCCGGGACAGGGGGCAAGGCACTGAAGCTTTCTTT
>TRBJ1-2|-|TRBV20-1|many
CSAEVENYGYTF
TGCAGTGCTGAGGTGGAGAACTATGGCTACACCTTC
>TRBJ2-2|-|TRBV5-1|many
CASSLPGTGELFF
TGCGCCAGCAGCTTGCCGGGGACCGGGGAGCTGTTTTTT
>TRBJ1-1|-|TRBV7-6|many
CASSLMPGRRNTEAFF
TGTGCCAGCAGCTTGATGCCAGGCAGGAGGAACACTGAAGCTTTCTTT
>TRBJ2-1|-|TRBV7-2|many
CASGGLSYNEQFF
TGTGCCAGCGGGGGCCTCTCCTACAATGAGCAGTTCTTC
>TRBJ2-1|-|TRBV5-5|few
CASSLEGSDEQFF
TGTGCCAGCAGCCTTGAGGGGTCCGATGAGCAGTTCTTC
>TRBJ1-2|TRBD1|TRBV6-2/TRBV6-3|many
CASSDYGTGDGYTF
TGTGCCAGCTCCGATTACGGGACAGGGGATGGCTACACCTTC
>TRBJ1-5|-|TRBV6-2/TRBV6-3|-
CASSSPRRNQPQHF
TGTGCCAGCAGTTCACCCCGCAGGAATCAGCCCCAGCATTTT
>TRBJ2-6|-|TRBV27|few
CASSPYGAAPEGANVLTF
TGTGCCAGCAGCCCCTATGGGGCAGCCCCGGAGGGGGCCAACGTCCTGACTTTC
>TRBJ2-6|-|TRBV29-1|medium-sized
CSVGAGANVLTF
TGCAGCGTTGGGGCTGGGGCCAACGTCCTGACTTTC
>TRBJ1-5|-|TRBV12-3/TRBV12-4|many
CASSLGAGKQPQHF
TGTGCCAGCAGTTTGGGTGCGGGAAAACAGCCCCAGCATTTT
>TRBJ1-1|-|TRBV11-2|few
CASGVENTEAFF
TGTGCCAGCGGGGTGGAGAACACTGAAGCTTTCTTT
>TRBJ2-1|TRBD2|TRBV6-2/TRBV6-3|many
CASSLLAGGLSYNEQFF
TGTGCCAGCAGCCTCCTAGCGGGGGGCCTTTCCTACAATGAGCAGTTCTTC
>TRBJ1-1|-|TRBV13|-
CASSRYEVGNTEAFF
TGTGCCAGCAGCCGATACGAAGTGGGGAACACTGAAGCTTTCTTT
>TRBJ2-1|TRBD1|TRBV18|-
CASSGLGTGVREQFF
TGTGCCAGCTCAGGGCTGGGGACAGGGGTACGGGAGCAGTTCTTC
>TRBJ2-1|-|TRBV29-1|medium-sized
CSVLDPLGANEQFF
TGCAGCGTTTTGGACCCCCTCGGGGCGAATGAGCAGTTCTTC
>TRBJ2-7|-|TRBV11-2|many
CASSRGTLYEQYF
TGTGCCAGCAGCCGAGGGACACTTTACGAGCAGTACTTC
>TRBJ2-1|TRBD1|TRBV12-3/TRBV12-4|many
CASSAPGTGDGEQFF
TGTGCCAGCAGTGCTCCCGGGACAGGGGACGGTGAGCAGTTCTTC
>TRBJ2-3|-|TRBV7-8|many
CASSKEGRTSTDTQYF
TGTGCCAGCAGCAAGGAGGGGCGGACTAGCACAGATACGCAGTATTTT
>TRBJ1-1|-|TRBV4-3|-
CASSQEALTLNTEAFF
TGCGCCAGCAGCCAAGAAGCCCTAACACTGAACACTGAAGCTTTCTTT
>TRBJ2-1|-|TRBV11-1|-
CASRSGGSYNEQFF
TGTGCCAGCAGGTCTGGTGGGTCCTACAATGAGCAGTTCTTC
>TRBJ2-3|-|TRBV29-1|many
CSVDRQSTDTQYF
TGCAGCGTTGACCGACAGTCGACAGATACGCAGTATTTT
>TRBJ2-1|-|TRBV9|many
CASSVAGKSSYNEQFF
TGTGCCAGCAGCGTAGCGGGGAAGAGCTCCTACAATGAGCAGTTCTTC
>TRBJ1-1|-|TRBV2|many
CASSAMTGGTEAFF
TGTGCCAGCAGCGCCATGACCGGGGGCACTGAAGCTTTCTTT